This T cell receptor (beta chain) comes out of a study of blood T cells in healthy people across ages. Study-wide points: It was not known whether donors were CMV positive (a possible confounder of expanded clonotype changes). Age showed a roughly linear inverse relationship with TCR beta diversity per million T cells.

Trimming shortened V by 4 bases and J by 7 bases, and 14 bases separated the two germline ends. Germline V gene sequence: CDR1 SGHTA, CDR2 FQGTGA. The CDR3 has 13 residues. PCR was performed a second time for about 6 to 12 cycles using a sample-barcoded 5' primer and a J-beta primer mix. TCRdb itself ran the 5' RACE reads through MiXCR, one entry per CDR3 protein. Of 600,000 to 800,000 distinct CDR3 sequences detected, over 40% appear once; the ten largest clones hold approximately 15%. Individuals who donated were healthy Caucasians from Russia aged about 6 to 100. Of note for this clonotype: Its antigen is not identified.

This sequence joins TRBV7-3 and TRBJ2-7; D perhaps matches TRBD1 (6 bases). Sequenced material: blood. The receptor's source is a woman of 80 years or more in good health. CDR3 sequence: CASSSGQYNEQYF. DNA of the CDR3: TGTGCCAGCAGCTCGGGACAATACAATGAGCAGTACTTC.